This T cell receptor (beta chain) stems from a study of cytomegalovirus exposure and HLA in healthy donors. Across the study: The same platform was used for the roughly 120 validation repertoires as for the roughly 700 first-cohort repertoires, as reported in a later analysis. Notes on the study in general: TCR sequences were mostly rare, though some public TCRs occurred in many donors. A few chains tied to CMV proved CMV antigen-specific in vitro.

Assay: immunoSEQ multiplex PCR; the TCRdb copy retains only in-frame clones and omits some. The table shows 150,000 to 200,000 clones, with 84% occurring only once. V lost 3 bases and J lost 1, with 10 bases in between. This CDR3 has 16 amino acids. CDR1 and CDR2 (germline): LNHNV, YYDKDF (reference sequence). Of note for this clone: What it binds is unknown.

It was the roughly 110-subject validation cohort, separate from the roughly 700-subject first cohort, to which the donors belonged. This TCR was sampled from a man younger than 40 in good health and CMV-seropositive. Sequencing was performed on PBMCs. This sequence joins TRBV15 and TRBJ2-6; perhaps TRBD2 as D (5 bases). The CDR3 nucleotides read TGTGCCACCAGCAGGGGGAGCCGATCTGGGGCCAACGTCCTGACTTTC. This sequence encodes CATSRGSRSGANVLTF.